The clone carrying this TCR beta chain came up once. This CDR3 has 16 residues. V gave up 2 bases and J gave up 1 base, with 13 bases separating them. Germline V gives CDR1 MDHEN, CDR2 SYDVKM. In the authors' methods: Counts of nucleated cells, estimated from reference gene primer amplification, were obtained. Measured with immunoSEQ multiplex PCR; TCRdb has only the in-frame clones, and not every one. V and J calls and clone size are as listed in that table; D and trimming were resolved from the DNA. The table has around 80,000 clones, about 83% seen once. These data come from a study of blood T cell repertoires in COVID-19. The overall study: COVID-19 samples from acute and convalescent phases originated in the United States, Italy and Spain.

The sequence derives from a human donor in a cohort sampled during active COVID-19. Sequencing was performed on peripheral blood. This chain joins TRBV28 and TRBJ2-3; the D is unclear. The DNA of the CDR3 is TGTGCCAGCAGTTTAGTGCCAGGCTCGGGCACAGATACGCAGTATTTT. Encoded protein: CASSLVPGSGTDTQYF.